The 20 T cell receptor beta chains presented below share a single source sample, sequenced in a study of blood T cells in healthy people across ages. Alongside a J-beta primer mix, a sample-barcoded 5' primer served in a second PCR lasting roughly 7 to 11 cycles. MiXCR, run by TCRdb on the 5' RACE reads, gives a single entry per CDR3 protein. The sample carries some 710,000 distinct CDR3 sequences, over 20% recorded once. The sequenced material came from blood. All receptors come from a man aged 70 or older in good health.

The chain joins TRBV12-3 or TRBV12-4 to TRBJ2-3, with D unclear. The V end was cut by 3 bases, the J end by 2 bases, with 12 bases between. This CDR3 is built from 15 residues. The CDR3 nucleotides are TGTGCCAGCAGTTTCCGGGCAGTGCCCACAGATACGCAGTATTTT. Encoded protein: CASSFRAVPTDTQYF.

This clonotype was detected a few times. The genes are TRBV19 and TRBJ1-4, with 8 bases matching TRBD1. After removal of 6 bases from V and 6 bases from J, the junction contained 9 bases not matched to a gene. CDR3 length: 15 residues. In germline, CDR1 is LNHDA, CDR2 SQIVND (reference sequence). CDR3 nucleotide sequence: TGTGCCAGTAGCGGAAGGTCAGGGGGCCATGAAAAACTGTTTTTT. It translates to CASSGRSGGHEKLFF.

The chain recombines TRBV2 with TRBJ2-6, with 9 bases that match TRBD1. Trimming took 5 bases from V and 0 from J; bases not matched to a gene: 5. Germline V gives CDR1 SNHLY, CDR2 FYNNEI. There are 17 residues in the CDR3. The CDR3 DNA follows: TGTGCCAGCAGTCGACAGGGGGGTCGCTCTGGGGCCAACGTCCTGACTTTC. This encodes CASSRQGGRSGANVLTF.

CDR3 amino acids: CASSLGGLDYEQYF. In nucleotides, the CDR3 is TGTGCCAGCAGCTTGGGGGGACTAGACTACGAGCAGTACTTC. The chain combines TRBV7-6 with TRBJ2-7, with TRBD2 identical over 8 bases. Germline CDR1 SGHVS, CDR2 FNYEAQ. The CDR3 is 14 amino acids. Trimming removed 3 bases from V and 3 bases from J; junction bases left unmatched: 4. Filled out from reference TRBV7-6 and TRBJ2-7, the complete variable domain reads GAGVSQSPRYKVTKRGQDVALRCDPISGHVSLYWYRQALGQGPEFLTYFNYEAQQDKSGLPNDRFSAERPEGSISTLTIQRTEQRDSAMYRCASSLGGLDYEQYFGPGTRLTVT.

The rearrangement uses TRBV12-3 or TRBV12-4 and TRBJ2-2; 8 nucleotides line up with TRBD2. The CDR3 contains 17 residues. V trimming: 3 bases; J trimming: 5 bases; junction bases outside the gene matches: 11. The CDR3 region is CASSFAVAGPRTGELFF. The CDR3 DNA sequence: TGTGCCAGCAGTTTCGCAGTAGCGGGGCCGCGGACCGGGGAGCTGTTTTTT.

The chain is built from TRBV6-6 and TRBJ2-1; D is undetermined. Germline CDR1 is MNHNY and CDR2 is SVGAGI (reference sequence). The CDR3 consists of 13 residues. The V end was cut by 5 bases, the J end by 4 bases, with 9 bases between. The CDR3 nucleotides are TGTGCCAGCAGTACAACGGCGTACAATGAGCAGTTCTTC. Amino acid sequence: CASSTTAYNEQFF.

The chain recombines TRBV9 with TRBJ2-6; D uncertain. The CDR3 spans 15 residues. Germline V gene lookup returns CDR1 SGDLS and CDR2 YYNGEE. Trimming shortened V by 1 base and J by 1 base, and 6 bases separated the two germline ends. CDR3 loop: CASSVFQSGANVLTF. The CDR3 DNA reads TGTGCCAGCAGCGTATTCCAATCTGGGGCCAACGTCCTGACTTTC.

V is TRBV5-1 and J is TRBJ1-1, with a weak D call TRBD1 (5 bases). V was cut by 0 bases and J by 4 bases, with 10 bases left in between. CDR1 and CDR2 (germline): SGHRS, YFSETQ. The CDR3 covers 14 residues. The CDR3 here is CASSLGGYGTEAFF. Here the CDR3 DNA reads TGCGCCAGCAGCTTGGGGGGGTACGGCACTGAAGCTTTCTTT.

The V call is TRBV20-1, the J call TRBJ1-1, with D perhaps matching TRBD1 (5 bases). From germline, CDR1 is DFQATT and CDR2 SNEGSKA (reference sequence). V was pared by 3 bases and J by 4 bases, with 15 bases between. This CDR3 spans 14 amino acids. CDR3 coding DNA: TGCAGTGCTAGTTATACTCGGGACTTCACTGAAGCTTTCTTT. Amino acids: CSASYTRDFTEAFF.

This clonotype turned up a few times. The chain recombines TRBV12-3 or TRBV12-4 with TRBJ2-5, with 10 bases fitting TRBD2. The CDR3 covers 18 residues. With 1 base clipped from V and 1 base from J, the junction kept 9 bases outside the gene matches. The CDR3 coding sequence is TGTGCCAGCAGTTTAGATGGACTAGCGGTTAAACGCCAAGAGACCCAGTACTTC. Translating it yields CASSLDGLAVKRQETQYF.

The rearrangement links TRBV25-1 to TRBJ2-1, with 9 bases aligning to TRBD2. CDR1 is MGHDK, CDR2 SYGVNS, per germline. V was pared by 1 base and J by 8 bases, with 9 bases of the junction left unmatched. The CDR3 has 16 residues. The chain's CDR3 is CASSEWASGKSDEQFF. CDR3 bases: TGTGCCAGCAGTGAATGGGCTAGCGGGAAATCGGATGAGCAGTTCTTC.

The chain employs TRBV5-1 and TRBJ1-4; D possibly corresponds to TRBD1 (5 bases). The length of the CDR3 is 15 residues. CDR1 is SGHRS, CDR2 YFSETQ, per germline. Trimming removed 0 bases at V and 12 bases at J, with 18 bases between. The CDR3 nucleotides read TGCGCCAGCAGCTTGGCTCAGGGTAGCCATGAGGAACTGTTTTTT. Protein sequence: CASSLAQGSHEELFF. Full variable domain (missing parts from reference TRBV5-1 and TRBJ1-4): KAGVTQTPRYLIKTRGQQVTLSCSPISGHRSVSWYQQTPGQGLQFLFEYFSETQRNKGNFPGRFSGRQFSNSRSEMNVSTLELGDSALYLCASSLAQGSHEELFFGSGTQLSVL.

The gene calls are TRBV6-1 and TRBJ2-5; 11 bases line up with TRBD2. The DNA end is a closer match to TRBJ2-1, so the J assignment may be wrong. Germline CDR1 and CDR2: MNHNS and SASEGT. The CDR3 consists of 13 residues. The CDR3 DNA sequence: TGTGCCAGCAGTACTAGCGGGAGTAATGAGCAGTTCTTC. This translates into CASSTSGSNEQFF.

The V and J genes are TRBV12-3 or TRBV12-4 and TRBJ2-1; tentatively, D is TRBD2 (6 bases). The J call is doubtful: the DNA matches TRBJ2-7 better. The CDR3 sequence is 14 residues long. CDR3 sequence reads: CASSFSIRGFEQYF. The CDR3 DNA reads TGTGCCAGCAGTTTTTCGATACGGGGGTTCGAGCAGTACTTC.

The chain recombines TRBV20-1 with TRBJ2-2, with 7 bases fitting TRBD2. V gave up 5 bases and J gave up 6 bases; unmatched junction bases: 12. CDR1 and CDR2 from the germline V gene are DFQATT and SNEGSKA (reference sequence). The CDR3 loop spans 15 amino acids. CDR3 residues: CSAPAGTKVAGELFF. CDR3 sequence (DNA): TGCAGTGCTCCAGCTGGGACTAAGGTGGCCGGGGAGCTGTTTTTT.

In this sample, this clonotype turned up many times. The J gene is TRBJ1-5, the V gene TRBV2; D not resolved. V was clipped by 6 bases and J by 3 bases, with 6 bases between them. This CDR3 comprises 12 residues. Germline V lookup: CDR1 SNHLY, CDR2 FYNNEI. The CDR3 region is CASRQINQPQHF. In DNA form, the CDR3 reads TGTGCCAGCAGACAGATCAATCAGCCCCAGCATTTT.

Only a few counts were recorded for this clonotype. The chain combines TRBV5-1 with TRBJ2-3; 8 bases map to TRBD1. There are 14 residues in the CDR3. V lost 3 bases, J lost 5 bases, and 5 bases stayed unmatched. Germline lookup yields CDR1 SGHRS and CDR2 YFSETQ. CDR3 protein: CASSSTTGVDTQYF. DNA of the CDR3: TGCGCCAGCAGCTCCACGACAGGGGTAGATACGCAGTATTTT.

V usage is TRBV12-3 or TRBV12-4 and J usage is TRBJ2-5; D is possibly TRBD1 or TRBD2 (5 bases each). The germline V and J ends were trimmed by 3 bases and 4 bases, with 12 bases remaining between them. This CDR3 is 14 amino acids long. The CDR3 DNA sequence: TGTGCCAGCAGTTTTTTGGGGGTACGAGAGACCCAGTACTTC. The encoded protein is CASSFLGVRETQYF.

The chain carries TRBV3-1 and TRBJ2-5, with 7 bases lining up with TRBD2. CDR1 LGHDT and CDR2 YNNKEL come from the germline V gene (reference sequence). This CDR3 is built from 13 residues. Losses at the gene ends were 8 bases for V and 4 bases for J; bases not matched to a gene: 7. CDR3 nucleotide sequence: TGTGCCAGCTCCCGGGAGGTGCGAGAGACCCAGTACTTC. Protein: CASSREVRETQYF.

This clonotype has a handful of counts. This sequence joins TRBV20-1 and TRBJ1-5; the match to TRBD1 covers 7 bases. Germline V CDR1 and CDR2: DFQATT, SNEGSKA (reference sequence). The trim removed 5 bases at V and 0 bases at J, leaving 7 bases unmatched. The CDR3 has 15 amino acids. The CDR3 region is CSARDRTYSNQPQHF. DNA for the CDR3: TGCAGTGCTCGGGACAGAACATATAGCAATCAGCCCCAGCATTTT.